The rows below give T cell receptor beta chains drawn from one sample of a study of blood T cell repertoires in COVID-19. Here immunoSEQ multiplex PCR was the method, and the copy in TCRdb shows in-frame clones only, minus some. The sample shows 180,000 or so clones, approximately 88% of them seen only once. Sequenced: PBMCs or T cells enriched from blood (not recorded which). The receptors shown here come from a woman aged 55-70 years who had recovered from COVID-19. The CDR3 runs from the conserved cysteine through the conserved F or W.

cdr3_aa	v_call	j_call
CASSQVRLAGGFNEQFF	TRBV4-1	TRBJ2-1
CASPGQRSTDTQYF	TRBV7-2	TRBJ2-3
CASSLDPVYNEQFF	TRBV7-2	TRBJ2-1
CASSPSGGGRNSPLHF	TRBV9	TRBJ1-6
CAISESAGGTEAFF	TRBV10-3	TRBJ1-1
CASSLDRGRGEQFF	TRBV18	TRBJ2-1
CASSGLDTFRPDNEQFF	TRBV6-1	TRBJ2-1
CASSFRGQETQYF	TRBV27	TRBJ2-5
CASIRQGNSPLHF	TRBV28	TRBJ1-6
CASSQSSQNEQPQHF	TRBV4-2	TRBJ1-5
CASSYSGRAAEKLFF	TRBV6-5	TRBJ1-4
CASSHLGQGAINTEAFF	TRBV4-1	TRBJ1-1
CASSLNGAVSEAFF	TRBV5-1	TRBJ1-1
CASSPQGYGEKLFF	TRBV6-2/TRBV6-3	TRBJ1-4
CASSLGQGSSPLHF	TRBV5-4	TRBJ1-6
CASSSSGGGGETQYF	TRBV7-6	TRBJ2-5
CASSFEGNYGYTF	TRBV5-4	TRBJ1-2
CASSPLGGEQYF	TRBV18	TRBJ2-7
CASSSGQFSTDTQYF	TRBV5-1	TRBJ2-3
CAISVTSGQETQYF	TRBV10-3	TRBJ2-5
CASSLNRQAWETQYF	TRBV5-4	TRBJ2-5
CASSLPGYEQYF	TRBV28	TRBJ2-7
CASSETSGTDTQYF	TRBV7-2	TRBJ2-3
CASSSQPQDRGEKLFF	TRBV7-6	TRBJ1-4
CASQAISNQPQHF	TRBV7-9	TRBJ1-5
CASSLDGQGGYTF	TRBV5-1	TRBJ1-2
CASSEGGIAGNTIYF	TRBV6-1	TRBJ1-3
CASRPQGVTGELFF	TRBV11-2	TRBJ2-2
CASSVGLAPSTDTQYF	TRBV9	TRBJ2-3
CASSVIGQGRANSPLHF	TRBV5-1	TRBJ1-6
CARPETGGYSPLHF	TRBV6-5	TRBJ1-6
CASSLLGRGLYGYTF	TRBV27	TRBJ1-2
CASSLSGNGIAFF	TRBV7-9	TRBJ1-1
CASSEGMGQGFSGNTIYF	TRBV25-1	TRBJ1-3
CASSPGTVVNTEAFF	TRBV28	TRBJ1-1
CAWQGWGNYGYTF	TRBV30	TRBJ1-2
CASSQETRAGGRDEQFF	TRBV4-2	TRBJ2-1
CAISEPRGGRNEQFF	TRBV10-3	TRBJ2-1
CASRARRDRDSEQYF	TRBV6-6	TRBJ2-7
CAIGAPTFGPQHF	TRBV19	TRBJ1-5
CASSETRNTGELFF	TRBV2	TRBJ2-2
CASSLVGDLTEAFF	TRBV3-1/TRBV3-2	TRBJ1-1
CAWSVFGVYGYTF	TRBV30	TRBJ1-2
CASSSTRTSRRPYF	TRBV28	TRBJ2-3
CASSSGQGGSGNTIYF	TRBV5-1	TRBJ1-3
CASSERLGTNSYNEQFF	TRBV6-1	TRBJ2-1
CASSLDSSGETQYF	TRBV5-1	TRBJ2-5
CASSLGGSEKLFF	TRBV3-1/TRBV3-2	TRBJ1-4
CASSHPGVYGYTF	TRBV18	TRBJ1-2
CASRGGPSYEQYF	TRBV5-1	TRBJ2-7
CASSRGYQETQYF	TRBV19	TRBJ2-5
CATSRGQDRGSSPLHF	TRBV15	TRBJ1-6
CASSSTGFSHGYTF	TRBV5-1	TRBJ1-2